The rows below give T cell receptor beta chains drawn from one sample of a study of blood T cell repertoires in COVID-19. Sequencing was performed with immunoSEQ multiplex PCR; in TCRdb, only in-frame clones are kept and a portion is missing. The table includes 70,000 or so clones, approximately 90% detected once. The source material was peripheral blood. The receptors stem from a man in his 60s with acute or convalescent COVID-19. The conserved cysteine and the conserved F or W are not part of the CDR3 here.

>TRBV5-1
ASNNQGAMYEQY
>TRBV6-6
ASKNGGNTEAF
>TRBV28
ASSLGGVETQY
>TRBV10-1
ASSDGTSAENIQY
>TRBV19
ASSPQSGVETQY
>TRBV2
ASIGLPGETQY
>TRBV10-2
ASGRDRAIETQY
>TRBV27
ASSFRTDNSPLH
>TRBV30
AWSGLAGNTNTGELF
>TRBV29-1
SVETGGGDYEQY
>TRBV27
ASQGGNSPLH
>TRBV24-1
ATGGRDQQETQY
>TRBV15
ATSREVRREKLF
>TRBV4-2
ASSQVGRSYEQY
>TRBV19
ASITAAGINGYT
>TRBV7-8
ASSASRPTDTQY
>TRBV6-2/TRBV6-3
ASSLDRPSNQPQH
>TRBV5-8
ASSPDSKLGTGELF